Following are 20 T cell receptor beta chains from one sample sequenced in a study of blood T cell repertoires in COVID-19. Sequenced by immunoSEQ multiplex PCR; TCRdb stores in-frame clones only, minus some. The sample holds about 370,000 clones; about nine tenths are singletons and the top ten take 1.5% to 2%. Material for sequencing was PBMCs or T cells enriched from blood (not recorded which). These receptors all come from a woman under 40 who had recovered from COVID-19.

The chain joins TRBV7-9 to TRBJ1-1; D gene ambiguous. Germline CDR1 and CDR2: SEHNR and FQNEAQ (reference sequence). Trimming left V 0 bases short and J 0 bases short, with 8 bases between. This CDR3 has 15 residues. CDR3 residues: CASSLALEVNTEAFF. The CDR3 region has the DNA TGTGCCAGCAGCTTAGCGCTGGAGGTGAACACTGAAGCTTTCTTT.

The chain uses TRBV27 and TRBJ2-1; D may be TRBD2 (6 bases). From germline, CDR1 is MNHEY and CDR2 SMNVEV (reference sequence). This CDR3 has 17 amino acids. Trimming removed 2 bases at V and 2 bases at J, with 16 bases between. The DNA for the CDR3 is TGTGCCAGCAGTTTAAAGGTGCGGGGTTGGACCTACAATGAGCAGTTCTTC. This gives the protein CASSLKVRGWTYNEQFF.

This clone showed up just a few times. J is TRBJ2-1 and V is TRBV6-4, with a weak D call TRBD2 (6 bases). This CDR3 region has 16 residues. The germline V and J ends were trimmed by 2 bases and 0 bases, with 11 bases remaining between them. The germline CDR1 and CDR2 sequences are MRHNA and SNTAGT. The CDR3 DNA reads TGTGCCAGCAGTGACGCGCTGACTAGCTCCTACAATGAGCAGTTCTTC. Its protein product is CASSDALTSSYNEQFF.

The chain couples TRBV12-3 or TRBV12-4 to TRBJ2-1; 7 positions agree with TRBD2. The CDR3 is made up of 12 amino acids. With V trimmed by 8 bases and J by 10 bases, 8 bases remained unmatched. CDR3 DNA sequence: TGTGCCAGCGGCGGCTCCGGGGGGGAGCAGTTCTTC. Protein: CASGGSGGEQFF.

The rearrangement links TRBV30 to TRBJ2-2; possible D gene TRBD2, 5 bases. This CDR3 region has 12 residues. V lost 0 bases and J lost 8, with 7 bases in between. Per the germline V gene, CDR1 is GTSNPN and CDR2 is SVGIG (reference sequence). This CDR3 reads CAWSVGVGELFF. The DNA for the CDR3 is TGTGCCTGGAGTGTCGGGGTGGGGGAGCTGTTTTTT.

The chain recombines TRBV30 with TRBJ1-4; D may be TRBD1 (6 bases). Trimming took 0 bases from V and 12 from J, leaving 11 bases between them. The CDR3 runs 12 residues. Germline CDR1 is GTSNPN and CDR2 is SVGIG (reference sequence). CDR3 sequence: CAWSVREGELFF. Written as DNA, the CDR3 is TGTGCCTGGAGTGTAAGGGAGGGGGAACTGTTTTTT.

The rearrangement joins TRBV18 to TRBJ1-4; TRBD1 agrees at 7 bases. The CDR3 is made up of 18 amino acids. Germline V gene lookup returns CDR1 KGHSH and CDR2 LQKENI. V trimming: 2 bases; J trimming: 0 bases; junction bases outside the gene matches: 9. As DNA, the CDR3 is TGTGCCAGCTCACCATTAGCCAGGGGGGCATCAACTAATGAAAAACTGTTTTTT. Translation gives CASSPLARGASTNEKLFF.

This clone was picked up one time. The J gene is TRBJ1-3, the V gene TRBV7-2; the D gene is possibly TRBD1 (6 bases). Trimming removed 5 bases at V and 2 bases at J, with 25 bases between. The length of the CDR3 is 19 residues. Germline values: CDR1 SGHTA, CDR2 FQGNSA. The CDR3 DNA reads TGTGCCAGCAGCCTACAGGGAACAGGGTCCCGATGGGCTGGAAACACCATATATTTT. Encoded protein: CASSLQGTGSRWAGNTIYF.

This chain uses TRBV21-1 with TRBJ2-2; the D call of TRBD1 is as the table states it, not checked on the DNA. TRBV21-1 is classified as a pseudogene. The CDR3 extends over 20 amino acids. CDR3 region: CASSKLRTRQPRTNTGELFF. The DNA of the CDR3 is TGTGCCAGCAGCAAGCTCCGCACGAGACAGCCTAGAACGAACACCGGGGAGCTGTTTTTT.

This clone was recorded a few times. CDR3 in amino acids: CASSWGGSGKRGYTF. The CDR3 DNA reads TGTGCCAGCAGTTGGGGGGGATCAGGGAAGCGGGGCTACACCTTC. The chain is built from TRBV6-5 and TRBJ1-2; D might be TRBD1 (5 bases). Deletions cut 4 bases from V and 8 bases from J, with 20 bases between. The CDR3 loop spans 15 amino acids. CDR1 is MNHEY, CDR2 SVGAGI, per germline.

The chain recombines TRBV5-1 with TRBJ2-1; 10 bases fit TRBD1. Unmatched junction bases numbered 9, after V lost 4 bases and J lost 5 bases. The CDR3 has 16 amino acids. Looked up from germline, CDR1 is SGHRS and CDR2 is YFSETQ. The CDR3 here is CASSPRWDRGHNEQFF. The CDR3 DNA reads as TGCGCCAGCAGCCCCCGTTGGGACAGGGGACACAATGAGCAGTTCTTC.

V usage is TRBV27 and J usage is TRBJ1-5, with D uncertain. In germline, CDR1 is MNHEY, CDR2 SMNVEV (reference sequence). CDR3 length equals 14 residues. The germline V and J ends were trimmed by 1 base and 4 bases, with 8 bases remaining between them. The CDR3 region is CASSLFGRNQPQHF. As DNA, the CDR3 is TGTGCCAGCAGTTTATTTGGCAGAAATCAGCCCCAGCATTTT.

The gene calls are TRBV6-6 and TRBJ1-5, with a tentative D call TRBD1 (5 bases). V dropped 6 bases and J dropped 2 bases, with 14 bases sitting between them. The CDR3 has 15 amino acids. Germline V gene lookup returns CDR1 MNHNY and CDR2 SVGAGI (reference sequence). The CDR3 sequence is CASSPQGRGNQPQHF. Here the CDR3 DNA reads TGTGCCAGCAGCCCCCAGGGTCGGGGCAATCAGCCCCAGCATTTT.

This clone was seen a single time. This chain connects TRBV5-1 to TRBJ1-4; D gene uncertain. The CDR3 is 15 amino acids. Germline CDR1 is SGHRS and CDR2 is YFSETQ. Trimming removed 1 base at V and 5 bases at J, with 12 bases between. DNA for the CDR3: TGCGCCAGCAGCTTGCGCGGCGGGGAGAATGAAAAACTGTTTTTT. This codes for CASSLRGGENEKLFF.

V gene TRBV6-5 combines with J gene TRBJ1-3, with D uncertain. The ends were cut back, 7 bases at V and 0 bases at J, with 13 bases in the middle. In germline, CDR1 is MNHEY, CDR2 SVGAGI. This CDR3 contains 15 residues. The CDR3 is CASTKDGASGNTIYF. CDR3 DNA: TGTGCCAGCACCAAAGACGGAGCCTCTGGAAACACCATATATTTT.

The chain couples TRBV10-2 to TRBJ2-7, with 9 bases identical to TRBD2. The germline V gene has CDR1 WSHSY and CDR2 SAAADI. This CDR3 contains 15 residues. V was clipped by 6 bases and J by 5 bases; unmatched bases: 11. Written as DNA, the CDR3 is TGCGCCAGCAGCACCCTGGCGGGAGGGTTGAACGAGCAGTACTTC. It translates to CASSTLAGGLNEQYF.

The chain is built from TRBV10-3 and TRBJ1-5, with 11 bases matching TRBD1. The CDR3 is 16 residues long. The trim removed 0 bases at V and 7 bases at J, leaving 5 bases unmatched. The germline V gene has CDR1 ENHRY and CDR2 SYGVKD. The CDR3 sequence: CAISESGGTGGQPQHF. CDR3 nucleotides: TGTGCCATCAGTGAGTCGGGAGGGACAGGGGGACAGCCCCAGCATTTT.

The chain carries TRBV9 and TRBJ1-1; 7 bases map to TRBD1. Germline V gene sequence: CDR1 SGDLS, CDR2 YYNGEE. This CDR3 has 14 amino acids. V lost 2 bases and J lost 3; bases outside the gene matches: 4. The CDR3 reads CASSVRQGDTEAFF. The CDR3 nucleotides read TGTGCCAGCAGCGTTAGACAGGGAGACACTGAAGCTTTCTTT.

The table lists this clone with a count of one. This rearrangement joins TRBV28 to TRBJ1-1, with D possibly TRBD1 on 5 matching bases. V gave up 8 bases and J gave up 4 bases, with 20 bases separating them. This CDR3 spans 15 amino acids. CDR1 and CDR2 (germline): MDHEN, SYDVKM. Here the CDR3 reads CASPPERGRATEAFF. Here the CDR3 DNA reads TGTGCCAGCCCCCCTGAAAGGGGCCGAGCCACTGAAGCTTTCTTT.

This rearrangement joins TRBV2 to TRBJ2-7; a weak D match, TRBD2 (6 bases). In germline, CDR1 is SNHLY, CDR2 FYNNEI. The CDR3 has 18 residues. V was cut by 8 bases and J by 3 bases, with 29 bases left in between. DNA of the CDR3: TGTGCCAGCTGGGGAGGAGGTTTTACGGGGTCGAGAAGCTACGAGCAGTACTTC. It is translated as CASWGGGFTGSRSYEQYF.